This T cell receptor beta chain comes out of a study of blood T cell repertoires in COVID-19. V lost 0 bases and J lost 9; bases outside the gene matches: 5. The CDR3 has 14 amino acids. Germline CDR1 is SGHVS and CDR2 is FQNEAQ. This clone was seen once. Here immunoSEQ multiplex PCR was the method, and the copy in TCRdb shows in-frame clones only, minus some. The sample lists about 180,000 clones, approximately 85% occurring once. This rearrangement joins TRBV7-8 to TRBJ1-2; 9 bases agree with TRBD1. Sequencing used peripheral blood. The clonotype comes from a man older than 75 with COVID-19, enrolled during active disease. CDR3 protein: CASSLAGQGIRYTF. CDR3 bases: TGTGCCAGCAGCTTAGCGGGACAGGGTATTCGCTACACCTTC.